These 4 T cell receptor beta chains share one sample of origin, sequenced in a study of human T cells and chemical hapten exposure. Time point denoted: patch test 1, 2 weeks after DPC sensitization. The treatment is: therapeutic diphenylcyclopropenone sensitization with weekly scalp DPC. A single record per CDR3 protein comes from TCRdb applying MiXCR to the RACE reads. In the table there are 75,000 to 100,000 distinct CDR3 sequences, around an eighth of which are singletons. The sequences come from whole blood, collected in connection with sensitization to the hapten diphenylcyclopropenone (DPC). The receptors shown here come from a woman aged 40 to 50 with alopecia areata. Some clones in this sample may be carry-over from other donors' samples.

This chain joins TRBV20-1 and TRBJ2-7, with TRBD2 identical over 10 bases. The ends lost 6 bases at V and 2 bases at J; junction bases unmatched: 4. Germline values: CDR1 DFQATT, CDR2 SNEGSKA (reference sequence). CDR3 length equals 13 residues. CDR3 amino acids: CSAGLADTYEQYF. In DNA form, the CDR3 reads TGCAGTGCAGGACTAGCGGATACCTACGAGCAGTACTTC.

This clonotype was detected many times. V gene TRBV3-1 combines with J gene TRBJ2-7, with D possibly matching TRBD1 (6 bases). Trimming cost V 5 bases and J 4 bases, with 12 bases left between them. The CDR3 runs to 13 residues. The germline V gene encodes CDR1 LGHDT and CDR2 YNNKEL (reference sequence). This CDR3 is CASSSLGGYEQYF. In nucleotides, the CDR3 is TGTGCCAGCAGCAGCTTAGGGGGATACGAGCAGTACTTC.

This clonotype was detected only a few times. The V and J genes are TRBV6-5 and TRBJ1-1; 7 positions agree with TRBD1. The CDR3 consists of 13 residues. V lost 5 bases to trimming and J lost 5 bases; unmatched junction nucleotides: 5. The V gene's germline CDR1 is MNHEY and CDR2 SVGAGI. The CDR3 sequence is CASSIPGGTEAFF. CDR3 coding DNA: TGTGCCAGCAGTATACCAGGGGGAACTGAAGCTTTCTTT.

The chain carries TRBV29-1 and TRBJ1-1, with TRBD1 as a possible D gene (6 bases). The CDR3 totals 13 residues. Germline V gene data show CDR1 as SQVTM and CDR2 as ANQGSEA. V was clipped by 6 bases and J by 1 base, with 12 bases between them. As DNA, the CDR3 is TGCAGCGTCGAGGGACACCCGAACACTGAAGCTTTCTTT. Encoded protein: CSVEGHPNTEAFF.